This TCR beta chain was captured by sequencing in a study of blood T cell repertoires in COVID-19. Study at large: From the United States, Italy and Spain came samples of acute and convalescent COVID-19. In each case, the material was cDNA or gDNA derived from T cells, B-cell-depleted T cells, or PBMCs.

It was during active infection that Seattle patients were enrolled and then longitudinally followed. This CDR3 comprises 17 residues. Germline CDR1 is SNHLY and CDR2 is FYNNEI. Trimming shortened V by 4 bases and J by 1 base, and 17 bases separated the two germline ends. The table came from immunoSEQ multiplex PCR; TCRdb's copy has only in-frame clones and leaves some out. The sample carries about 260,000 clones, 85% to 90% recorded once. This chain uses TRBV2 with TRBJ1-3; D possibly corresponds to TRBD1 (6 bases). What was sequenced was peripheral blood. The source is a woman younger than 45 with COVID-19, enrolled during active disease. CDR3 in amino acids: CASSALGRGASGNTIYF. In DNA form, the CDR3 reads TGTGCCAGCAGTGCCCTGGGGAGGGGGGCTTCTGGAAACACCATATATTTT.